This is a list of T cell receptor beta chains from one sample in a study of blood T cell repertoires in COVID-19. Some clones are missing from TCRdb's copy, which holds only in-frame ones; the method was immunoSEQ multiplex PCR. The repertoire holds about 320,000 clones, with roughly 85% as singletons. Sequences were obtained from peripheral blood. The receptors stem from a human donor in a cohort sampled during active COVID-19. Each CDR3 is given with its conserved first and last residue. D genes are given only for firm matches. Size values are once, few and many counts, or a class for expanded clones, and some rows have none.

j_gene: TRBJ2-1; d_gene: -; abundance: -; v_gene: TRBV27; CDR3nt: TGTGCCAGCAGTTTAGGTAGGGGCTACTCCTACAATGAGCAGTTCTTC; CDR3aa: CASSLGRGYSYNEQFF
j_gene: TRBJ2-2; d_gene: -; abundance: -; v_gene: TRBV4-2; CDR3nt: TGTGCCAGCAGCCGGAGGGGACAGACTAACACCGGGGAGCTGTTTTTT; CDR3aa: CASSRRGQTNTGELFF
j_gene: TRBJ1-1; d_gene: -; abundance: -; v_gene: TRBV15; CDR3nt: TGTGCCACCAGCAGAGTGCGGTTAGAAGCTTTCTTT; CDR3aa: CATSRVRLEAFF
j_gene: TRBJ1-5; d_gene: -; abundance: many; v_gene: TRBV28; CDR3nt: TGTGCCAGCACCCCTTCCGACAGAAATAATCAGCCCCAGCATTTT; CDR3aa: CASTPSDRNNQPQHF
j_gene: TRBJ1-4; d_gene: -; abundance: -; v_gene: TRBV5-6; CDR3nt: TGTGCCAGCAGCTTAATGTCTACTAATGAAAAACTGTTTTTT; CDR3aa: CASSLMSTNEKLFF
j_gene: TRBJ1-4; d_gene: -; abundance: few; v_gene: TRBV30; CDR3nt: TGTGCCTGGAGTCCCGACCGAGCAGGGGATGCAGAAAAACTGTTTTTT; CDR3aa: CAWSPDRAGDAEKLFF
j_gene: TRBJ2-2; d_gene: -; abundance: -; v_gene: TRBV6-4; CDR3nt: TGTGCCAGCAGTGACGGGGAGACCGGGGAGCTGTTTTTT; CDR3aa: CASSDGETGELFF
j_gene: TRBJ2-7; d_gene: -; abundance: -; v_gene: TRBV20-1; CDR3nt: TGCAGTGCTAGATACGGCTACGAGCAGTACTTC; CDR3aa: CSARYGYEQYF
j_gene: TRBJ1-1; d_gene: -; abundance: -; v_gene: TRBV15; CDR3nt: TGTGCCACCAGCAGTCCAGAGCAGGGTAACACTGAAGCTTTCTTT; CDR3aa: CATSSPEQGNTEAFF
j_gene: TRBJ2-7; d_gene: TRBD1; abundance: -; v_gene: TRBV24-1; CDR3nt: TGTGCCACCAGTGATCCCCGGACAGGGAGATACGAGCAGTACTTC; CDR3aa: CATSDPRTGRYEQYF
j_gene: TRBJ1-1; d_gene: TRBD1; abundance: -; v_gene: TRBV7-3; CDR3nt: TGTGCCAGCAGCCCCTACCCGACAGGGATGAACACTGAAGCTTTCTTT; CDR3aa: CASSPYPTGMNTEAFF
j_gene: TRBJ1-2; d_gene: -; abundance: -; v_gene: TRBV2; CDR3nt: TGTGCCAGCAGTGATCAGGGTCCTGGCTACACCTTC; CDR3aa: CASSDQGPGYTF
j_gene: TRBJ1-1; d_gene: TRBD1; abundance: -; v_gene: TRBV7-9; CDR3nt: TGTGCCAGCAGCGCGGACAGGGACGACACTGAAGCTTTCTTT; CDR3aa: CASSADRDDTEAFF
j_gene: TRBJ1-1; d_gene: TRBD1; abundance: -; v_gene: TRBV12-3/TRBV12-4; CDR3nt: TGTGCCACCAAAAGAGGGGGCGCCACTGAAGCTTTCTTT; CDR3aa: CATKRGGATEAFF
j_gene: TRBJ2-7; d_gene: -; abundance: -; v_gene: TRBV24-1; CDR3nt: TGTGCCACCAGTGATTGGGGCGGCTACGAGCAGTACTTC; CDR3aa: CATSDWGGYEQYF
j_gene: TRBJ1-3; d_gene: -; abundance: -; v_gene: TRBV27; CDR3nt: TGTGCCAGCAGTACCAGGGGAGCCGGAAACACCATATATTTT; CDR3aa: CASSTRGAGNTIYF
j_gene: TRBJ1-2; d_gene: -; abundance: -; v_gene: TRBV5-1; CDR3nt: TGCGCCAGCAGCTTGGACAGAAATAACTATGGCTACACCTTC; CDR3aa: CASSLDRNNYGYTF
j_gene: TRBJ1-1; d_gene: -; abundance: -; v_gene: TRBV30; CDR3nt: TGTGCCTGGAGTCGTTCAAAGACAGGCGAAGCTTTCTTT; CDR3aa: CAWSRSKTGEAFF
j_gene: TRBJ2-7; d_gene: TRBD1; abundance: -; v_gene: TRBV7-3; CDR3nt: TGTGCCAGCAGCCCAGGACAGGGGTACGAGCAGTACTTC; CDR3aa: CASSPGQGYEQYF
j_gene: TRBJ2-3; d_gene: TRBD2; abundance: -; v_gene: TRBV2; CDR3nt: TGTGCCAGCAACAACATAGCGGGGGGTTTCACAGATACGCAGTATTTT; CDR3aa: CASNNIAGGFTDTQYF
j_gene: TRBJ1-2; d_gene: TRBD1; abundance: -; v_gene: TRBV24-1; CDR3nt: TGTGCCACCAGTGACCCAGACAGGGCTGATGGCTACACCTTC; CDR3aa: CATSDPDRADGYTF
j_gene: TRBJ2-2; d_gene: -; abundance: -; v_gene: TRBV11-2; CDR3nt: TGTGCCAGCAGCACCGGGACATCCAACACCGGGGAGCTGTTTTTT; CDR3aa: CASSTGTSNTGELFF
j_gene: TRBJ1-3; d_gene: -; abundance: once; v_gene: TRBV20-1; CDR3nt: TGCAGTGCTCAGGTTGGAAACACCATATATTTT; CDR3aa: CSAQVGNTIYF
j_gene: TRBJ1-6; d_gene: -; abundance: -; v_gene: TRBV4-1; CDR3nt: TGCGCCAGCAGCCAAAGCGGGGGCGGATCACCCCTCCACTTT; CDR3aa: CASSQSGGGSPLHF
j_gene: TRBJ2-4; d_gene: -; abundance: -; v_gene: TRBV27; CDR3nt: TGTGCCAGCAGTCCACAGCCCCCTGGAAACATTCAGTACTTC; CDR3aa: CASSPQPPGNIQYF
j_gene: TRBJ1-1; d_gene: TRBD1; abundance: -; v_gene: TRBV11-3; CDR3nt: TGTGCCAGCAGCTTAGGACAGGGGTTGAACACTGAAGCTTTCTTT; CDR3aa: CASSLGQGLNTEAFF
j_gene: TRBJ2-2; d_gene: TRBD2; abundance: -; v_gene: TRBV6-5; CDR3nt: TGTGCCAGCAGTCGGACCCAGCGGGGCACCGGGGAGCTGTTTTTT; CDR3aa: CASSRTQRGTGELFF
j_gene: TRBJ2-1; d_gene: TRBD1; abundance: -; v_gene: TRBV5-1; CDR3nt: TGCGCCAGCAGCGGACGCCCGGGACAGGATGGCAATGAGCAGTTCTTC; CDR3aa: CASSGRPGQDGNEQFF
j_gene: TRBJ1-1; d_gene: -; abundance: -; v_gene: TRBV20-1; CDR3nt: TGCAGTGCTAGTTCCCAGAACACTGAAGCTTTCTTT; CDR3aa: CSASSQNTEAFF
j_gene: TRBJ2-1; d_gene: TRBD2; abundance: -; v_gene: TRBV3-1/TRBV3-2; CDR3nt: TGTGCCAGCAGCCAAGAACGGTTAGCGGGGGTTGGGGATGAGCAGTTCTTC; CDR3aa: CASSQERLAGVGDEQFF
j_gene: TRBJ1-2; d_gene: TRBD1; abundance: -; v_gene: TRBV28; CDR3nt: TGTGCCAGCAGTTTCCCCGGGACAGGCTATGGCTACACCTTC; CDR3aa: CASSFPGTGYGYTF
j_gene: TRBJ1-5; d_gene: TRBD1; abundance: few; v_gene: TRBV20-1; CDR3nt: TGCAGTGCTAGTATCCGGGACAGGGGGCGCGATCAGCCCCAGCATTTT; CDR3aa: CSASIRDRGRDQPQHF
j_gene: TRBJ2-7; d_gene: -; abundance: once; v_gene: TRBV6-5; CDR3nt: TGTGCCAGCAGTCCTACAGGAGTCCCGAGTTACGAGCAGTACTTC; CDR3aa: CASSPTGVPSYEQYF
j_gene: TRBJ2-4; d_gene: TRBD2; abundance: -; v_gene: TRBV10-2; CDR3nt: TGCGCCAGCAGTGAGTGGGGAGGGCTAGCCAAAAACATTCAGTACTTC; CDR3aa: CASSEWGGLAKNIQYF
j_gene: TRBJ2-7; d_gene: -; abundance: -; v_gene: TRBV3-1/TRBV3-2; CDR3nt: TGTGCCAGCAGCACGGCAGGGAAGACCGAGCAGTACTTC; CDR3aa: CASSTAGKTEQYF
j_gene: TRBJ1-2; d_gene: -; abundance: many; v_gene: TRBV6-5; CDR3nt: TGTGCCAGCAGTTACTCAGGGCAGGGAAGATATGGCTACACCTTC; CDR3aa: CASSYSGQGRYGYTF
j_gene: TRBJ1-2; d_gene: -; abundance: few; v_gene: TRBV5-1; CDR3nt: TGCGCCAGCAGCCCTGGTGGAGGGAGCCATGGCTACACCTTC; CDR3aa: CASSPGGGSHGYTF
j_gene: TRBJ2-2; d_gene: TRBD1; abundance: -; v_gene: TRBV15; CDR3nt: TGTGCCACCAGCAGAGATAGCAGGGGGACCGGGGAGCTGTTTTTT; CDR3aa: CATSRDSRGTGELFF
j_gene: TRBJ1-5; d_gene: TRBD1; abundance: -; v_gene: TRBV6-5; CDR3nt: TGTGCCAGCAGTTGGGACAGGGGCAATCAGCCCCAGCATTTT; CDR3aa: CASSWDRGNQPQHF
j_gene: TRBJ1-1; d_gene: -; abundance: -; v_gene: TRBV12-3/TRBV12-4; CDR3nt: TGTGCCAGCAGTTTTTTGAGGGCTGAAGCTTTCTTT; CDR3aa: CASSFLRAEAFF
j_gene: TRBJ2-7; d_gene: -; abundance: once; v_gene: TRBV30; CDR3nt: TGTGCCTGGGACTCCGGGAGCTCCTACGAGCAGTACTTC; CDR3aa: CAWDSGSSYEQYF
j_gene: TRBJ1-3; d_gene: -; abundance: -; v_gene: TRBV5-1; CDR3nt: TGCGCCAGCAGCTTGTACGGGAGCTCTGGAAACACCATATATTTT; CDR3aa: CASSLYGSSGNTIYF
j_gene: TRBJ2-1; d_gene: TRBD2; abundance: -; v_gene: TRBV19; CDR3nt: TGTGCCAGTAGTATTAGACTAGCGGGGGCCCTAGGAACCTACAATGAGCAGTTCTTC; CDR3aa: CASSIRLAGALGTYNEQFF
j_gene: TRBJ1-2; d_gene: -; abundance: -; v_gene: TRBV13; CDR3nt: TGTGCCAGCAGTATCCGTGCTAACTATGGCTACACCTTC; CDR3aa: CASSIRANYGYTF